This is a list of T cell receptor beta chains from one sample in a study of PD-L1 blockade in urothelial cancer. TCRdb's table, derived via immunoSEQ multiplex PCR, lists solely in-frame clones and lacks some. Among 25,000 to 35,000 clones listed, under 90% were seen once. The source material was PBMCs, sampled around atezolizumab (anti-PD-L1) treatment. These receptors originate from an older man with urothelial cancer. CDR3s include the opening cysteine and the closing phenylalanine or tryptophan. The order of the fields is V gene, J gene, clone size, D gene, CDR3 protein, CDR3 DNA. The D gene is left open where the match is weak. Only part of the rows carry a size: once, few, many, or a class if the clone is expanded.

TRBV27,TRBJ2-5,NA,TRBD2,CASSLTRSGGARETQYF,TGTGCCAGCAGTCTTACTCGTAGCGGGGGGGCCCGAGAGACCCAGTACTTC
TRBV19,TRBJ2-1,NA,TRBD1,CASSLGTGAGDEQFF,TGTGCCAGTAGTCTTGGGACAGGCGCCGGGGATGAGCAGTTCTTC
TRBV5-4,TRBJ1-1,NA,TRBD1,CASSTDRGNTEAFF,TGTGCCAGCAGCACGGACAGGGGAAACACTGAAGCTTTCTTT
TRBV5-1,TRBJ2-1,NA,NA,CASSLESYRGNEQFF,TGCGCCAGCAGCTTGGAGTCCTATCGGGGGAATGAGCAGTTCTTC
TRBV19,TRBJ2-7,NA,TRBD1,CASRQQGVYEQYF,TGTGCCAGTAGACAACAGGGGGTCTACGAGCAGTACTTC
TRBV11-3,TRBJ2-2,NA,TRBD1,CASSHNRGLTGELFF,TGTGCCAGCAGCCACAACAGGGGGCTGACCGGGGAGCTGTTTTTT
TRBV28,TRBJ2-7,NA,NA,CASSSQGRTSYEQYF,TGTGCCAGCAGTTCCCAGGGGCGCACCTCCTACGAGCAGTACTTC
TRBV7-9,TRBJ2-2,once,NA,CASSLTGAPVGGGELFF,TGTGCCAGCAGCTTAACAGGCGCCCCCGTGGGTGGCGGGGAGCTGTTTTTT
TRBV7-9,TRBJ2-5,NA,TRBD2,CASSQGTSGRETQYF,TGTGCCAGCAGCCAAGGGACTAGCGGGAGGGAGACCCAGTACTTC
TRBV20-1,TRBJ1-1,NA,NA,CSAIGETEAFF,TGCAGTGCTATTGGAGAAACTGAAGCTTTCTTT
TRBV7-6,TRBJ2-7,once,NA,CASSPGGSMYEQYF,TGTGCCAGCAGCCCAGGGGGGTCAATGTACGAGCAGTACTTC
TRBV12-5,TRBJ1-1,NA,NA,CASGLVSGGAAEAFF,TGTGCTAGTGGTTTGGTATCCGGTGGGGCCGCTGAAGCTTTCTTT
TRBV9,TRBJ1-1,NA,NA,CASSVVPDMNTEAFF,TGTGCCAGCAGCGTAGTACCCGACATGAACACTGAAGCTTTCTTT
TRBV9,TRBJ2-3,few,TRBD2,CASTISGRATDTQYF,TGTGCCAGCACCATTAGCGGGAGGGCCACAGATACGCAGTATTTT